This record looks at one T cell receptor (beta chain) sequence and its context. The sample is drawn from a study of blood T cell repertoires in COVID-19. At the level of the study: Donors in the United States, Italy and Spain gave samples during acute or convalescent COVID-19. T cells, B-cell-depleted T cells, or PBMCs provided the cDNA or gDNA that served as material.

CDR1 and CDR2 from the germline V gene are MDHEN and SYDVKM. Trimming pared 2 bases from V and 3 bases from J, leaving 11 bases between. The CDR3 runs to 14 residues. How the authors handled the data: Using reference gene primer amplification, nucleated cell counts were estimated. Method: immunoSEQ multiplex PCR; TCRdb's copy keeps in-frame clones and lacks some. From that table come the V and J calls and clone size; the DNA was used to work out D and trimming. The repertoire holds some 150,000 clones, with over 70% as singletons. The source material was peripheral blood. The clonotype originates from a man aged 50-59 years with active or convalescent COVID-19. The J gene is TRBJ2-7, the V gene TRBV28; D is unresolved. DNA for the CDR3: TGTGCCAGCAGTTTAGCCCAGAAGAACTACGAGCAGTACTTC. Its translation is CASSLAQKNYEQYF. The full variable domain, with the rest looked up from reference TRBV28 and TRBJ2-7, is DVKVTQSSRYLVKRTGEKVFLECVQDMDHENMFWYRQDPGLGLRLIYFSYDVKMKEKGDIPEGYSVSREKKERFSLILESASTNQTSMYLCASSLAQKNYEQYFGPGTRLTVT.